This paragraph covers one T cell receptor (beta chain) sequence. The antigen it binds to is not known. Per-nucleotide qualities are absent, and no much larger clonotype sits a single base away. The library was generated by PCR. TCR sequencing of DNA from cultured CD4+ T cells used the Oncomine TCR Beta short-read assay at the Johns Hopkins FTIC core. The QIAamp micro DNA kit was used to extract genomic DNA from the cultured CD4+ T cells. Oncomine TCR Beta libraries from cultured CD4+ T cells were pooled using unique dual indexes and sequenced on an Illumina iSeq 100. Per the original workflow: Non-productive sequences were removed, and CDR3s that did not start with C, did not end with F or W, or were shorter than 7 amino acids were discarded. Antigen-specific clonotypes were identified with the MANAFEST web application by comparing peptide-stimulated wells with reference and other culture wells. To be called positive, a clone needed an FDR below 0.05, an odds ratio above 5, and a productive frequency above 0.1% in at least two of three replicate wells. Clonotypes that were significantly expanded in both SARS-CoV-2 spike wells and at least one common cold coronavirus spike condition were defined as cross-reactive. Similarity between CDR3 sequences was evaluated in R version 3.6.1 using Levenshtein distances (stringdist) and unrooted phylogenetic trees (ape). The public reads were run again by TCRdb, first through fastp at Q25 and then through MiXCR, and only productive beta chains were kept. Rows with a matching CDR3 protein are joined into one entry that keeps the most common DNA and genes. It is TCRdb's table, rather than the study itself, that gives the V and J calls and clone size. The sample table shows approximately 7,200 distinct CDR3 sequences, and 45% to 55% are seen once. The leading ten clones occupy over 20% of the sample.

The sample's treatment or condition label, in plain terms: roughly nine-day PBMC culture with coronavirus spike peptide pools or control peptides (ViraFEST assay). CD4+ T cells from unexposed donors were collected before the COVID-19 pandemic (2011-2018). To expand antigen-specific T cells with peptide pools and then pick out the expanded clonotypes through TCR sequencing, the study relied on the ViraFEST assay. PBMCs were cultured at roughly 1.9 million per well in IMDM supplemented with 5% human AB serum and 10 IU/ml IL-2, with around 10 ug/ml peptide pools added. On days 3 and 7, half of the culture medium was replaced with fresh IL-2-containing medium. After approximately 11 days of culture, CD4+ T cells were isolated by negative selection with the EasySep CD4+ T cell isolation kit. As cell numbers permitted, CD4+ T cells from unexposed donors were tested for reactivity to SARS-CoV-2 S and N and to four common cold coronavirus spike pools. PBMCs were separated from whole blood using Ficoll-Paque Plus gradient centrifugation and then either used fresh or cryopreserved at -140C. Culture conditions were generally each tested in triplicate wells. Leukapheresis product for the unexposed donors was bought commercially.

This sample was taken from a study of vaccination and CD4 T cells after COVID-19 (dated by TCRdb to between 2021 and 2023). Regarding the complete study: The convalescent cohort included six males and four females, with two Hispanic individuals, seven Caucasians, two Asians and one multiracial person. Control cultures used a CEFX viral epitope pool as positive control, an HIV-1 Nef peptide pool as negative control, or no peptide. Post-COVID blood samples were collected from convalescent patients a median of roughly 100 days after diagnosis, with a range of roughly 35 to 170 days. An earlier paper using these donors assessed, at the TCR clonotype level, memory CD4+ T cell crossreactivity between SARS-CoV-2 and common cold coronavirus spike proteins. In around nine COVID-19 convalescent patients and a handful of infection-naive healthy vaccine recipients, the spike-specific CD4+ TCR repertoire before mRNA vaccination was compared with the repertoire after mRNA vaccination. Post-vaccine blood samples were taken a median of about 77 days after the second vaccine dose, with a range of roughly 13 to 250 days. Culture stimuli were overlapping spike peptide pools from SARS-CoV-2 and from the common cold coronaviruses HCoV-NL63, HCoV-OC43 and HCoV-229E. Two doses of either the Pfizer-BioNTech BNT162b2 vaccine (n=8) or the Moderna mRNA-1273 vaccine (n=2) were administered to participants.

Points the paper makes about the study in general: Although the median number of SARS-CoV-2-reactive clonotypes went up from fewer than 25 after infection to 35 to 40 after vaccination, the increase was not significant. The study included relatively few convalescent patients and did not analyze early timepoints after natural infection. Of the vaccine-specific clones found in convalescent patients, nearly all (304 of 307) were mono-reactive for SARS-CoV-2 spike instead of being cross-reactive with common cold coronaviruses. Among convalescent patients, a median around 89% of the SARS-CoV-2-reactive clones seen after vaccination appeared only after vaccination, which suggests priming specific to the vaccine.

V is cut by 2 bases and J by 2 bases, and the space between the germline ends is 9 bases. Taken from cysteine to phenylalanine, the CDR3 has 14 residues. Only the CDR3 part of the read is kept: 42 bases, read in frame from the first base. From the germline V gene, CDR1 is ENHRY and CDR2 is SYGVKD. The chain is encoded by TRBV10-3 joined to TRBJ1-2; the D region possibly corresponds to TRBD1 (5 bases align). Specimen: CD4+ T cells from blood, cultured in vitro. The clonotype was recovered from a human donor in good health. In nucleotide form, the sequence is TGTGCCATCAGTGAGGGGGCCCCAAACTATGGCTACACCTTC. Its translation reads: CAISEGAPNYGYTF.